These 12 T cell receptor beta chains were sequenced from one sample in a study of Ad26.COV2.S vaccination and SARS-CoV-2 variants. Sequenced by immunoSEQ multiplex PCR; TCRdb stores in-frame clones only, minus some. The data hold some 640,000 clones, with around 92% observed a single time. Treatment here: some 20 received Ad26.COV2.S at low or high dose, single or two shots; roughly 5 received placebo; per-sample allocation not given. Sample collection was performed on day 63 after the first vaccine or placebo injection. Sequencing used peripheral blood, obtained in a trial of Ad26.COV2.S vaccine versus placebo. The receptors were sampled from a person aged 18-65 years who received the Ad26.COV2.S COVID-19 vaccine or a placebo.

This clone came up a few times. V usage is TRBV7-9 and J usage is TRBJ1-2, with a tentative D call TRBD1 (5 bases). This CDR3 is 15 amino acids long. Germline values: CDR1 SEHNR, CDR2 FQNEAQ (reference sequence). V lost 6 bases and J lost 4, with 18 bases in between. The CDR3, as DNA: TGTGCCAGCAGACCTGCTTATCAGGGACTCTATGGCTACACCTTC. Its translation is CASRPAYQGLYGYTF.

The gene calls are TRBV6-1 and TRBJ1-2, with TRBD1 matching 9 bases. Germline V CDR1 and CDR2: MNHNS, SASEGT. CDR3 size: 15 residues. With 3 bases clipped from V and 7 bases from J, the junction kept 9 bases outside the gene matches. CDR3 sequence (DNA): TGTGCCAGCAGTGAGGACAGGGGATCGTACTCTGGCTACACCTTC. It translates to CASSEDRGSYSGYTF.

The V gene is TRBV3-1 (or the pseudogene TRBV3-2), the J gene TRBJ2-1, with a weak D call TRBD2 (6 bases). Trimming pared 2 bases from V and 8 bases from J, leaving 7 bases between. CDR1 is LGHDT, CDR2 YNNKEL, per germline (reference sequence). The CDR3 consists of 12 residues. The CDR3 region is CASSQLAYEQFF. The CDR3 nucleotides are TGTGCCAGCAGCCAACTAGCGTATGAGCAGTTCTTC.

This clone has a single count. In DNA, the CDR3 is TGTGCCAGCAGCACCCGACTAGCGGGGATTTCAGATACGCAGTATTTT. Translated: CASSTRLAGISDTQYF. This chain links TRBV13 with TRBJ2-3; 11 bases align to TRBD2. The CDR3 consists of 16 residues. Trimming cost V 5 bases and J 4 bases; bases outside gene matches: 8. Germline V gene lookup returns CDR1 PRHDT and CDR2 FYEKMQ (reference sequence).

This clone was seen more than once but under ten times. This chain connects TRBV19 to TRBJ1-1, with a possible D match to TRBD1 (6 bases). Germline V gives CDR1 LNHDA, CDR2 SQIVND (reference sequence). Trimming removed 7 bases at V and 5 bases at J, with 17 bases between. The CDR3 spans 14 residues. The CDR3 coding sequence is TGTGCCAGTACTCGAGGGGGGCGAGTTACTGAAGCTTTCTTT. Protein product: CASTRGGRVTEAFF.

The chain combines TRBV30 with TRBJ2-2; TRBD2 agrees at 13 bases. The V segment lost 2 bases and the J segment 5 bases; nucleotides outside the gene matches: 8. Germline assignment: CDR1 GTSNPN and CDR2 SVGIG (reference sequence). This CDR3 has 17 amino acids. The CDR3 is CAWSSQLAGGPTGELFF. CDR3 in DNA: TGTGCCTGGAGTTCCCAACTAGCGGGAGGGCCAACCGGGGAGCTGTTTTTT.

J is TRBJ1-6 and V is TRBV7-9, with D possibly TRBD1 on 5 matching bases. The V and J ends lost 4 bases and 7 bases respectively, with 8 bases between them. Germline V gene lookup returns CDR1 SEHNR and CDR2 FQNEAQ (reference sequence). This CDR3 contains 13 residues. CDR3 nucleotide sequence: TGTGCCAGCAGCTCCCGACAGAATTCACCCCTCCACTTT. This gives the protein CASSSRQNSPLHF.

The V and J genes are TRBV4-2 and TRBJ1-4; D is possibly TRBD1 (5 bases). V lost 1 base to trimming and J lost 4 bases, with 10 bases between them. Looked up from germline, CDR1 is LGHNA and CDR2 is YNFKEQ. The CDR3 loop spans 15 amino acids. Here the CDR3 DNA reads TGTGCCAGCAGCCAAGCGTGGACAAATAATGAAAAACTGTTTTTT. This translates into CASSQAWTNNEKLFF.

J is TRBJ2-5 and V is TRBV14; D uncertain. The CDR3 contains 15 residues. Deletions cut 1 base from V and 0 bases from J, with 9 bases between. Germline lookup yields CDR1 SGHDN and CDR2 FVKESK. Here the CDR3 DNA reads TGTGCCAGCAGCCAAGTGCTTCCGTACCAAGAGACCCAGTACTTC. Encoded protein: CASSQVLPYQETQYF.

The CDR3 DNA reads as TGTGCCAGCAGTTACTCGAGGGGGCTGGGGGGAGATACGCAGTATTTT. This gives the protein CASSYSRGLGGDTQYF. The chain is built from TRBV6-5 and TRBJ2-3; a weak D match, TRBD1 (7 bases). Trimming stripped 0 bases from V and 5 bases from J, with 15 bases between. Germline lookup yields CDR1 MNHEY and CDR2 SVGAGI. This CDR3 region has 16 residues.

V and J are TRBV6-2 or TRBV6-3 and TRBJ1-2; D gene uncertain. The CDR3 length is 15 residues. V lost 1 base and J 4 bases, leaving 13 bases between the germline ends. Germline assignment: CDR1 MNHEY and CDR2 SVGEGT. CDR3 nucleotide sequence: TGTGCCAGCAGTTACTTGTCAGGAGACTCCTATGGCTACACCTTC. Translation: CASSYLSGDSYGYTF.

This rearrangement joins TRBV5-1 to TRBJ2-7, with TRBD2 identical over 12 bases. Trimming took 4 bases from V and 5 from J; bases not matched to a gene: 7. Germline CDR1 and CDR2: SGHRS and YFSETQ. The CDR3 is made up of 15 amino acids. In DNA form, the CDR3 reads TGCGCCAGCAGCCCCAGACTAGCGGGAGTGCACGAGCAGTACTTC. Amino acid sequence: CASSPRLAGVHEQYF.